This T cell receptor beta chain was captured by sequencing in a study of sequential checkpoint blockade in melanoma. Produced via immunoSEQ multiplex PCR; TCRdb's table is partial and in-frame only. The sample lists tens of thousands of clones, approximately 82% occurring once. Treatment described: randomized to nivolumab then ipilimumab (arm A) or the reverse (arm B). From thawed PBMCs, live CD3+CD8+ cells negative for CD19 and CD56 were sorted. Germline V gene data show CDR1 as LNHDA and CDR2 as SQIVND (reference sequence). The V gene end was trimmed by 1 base and the J gene end by 8 bases; junction bases not matched to a gene: 9. The CDR3 spans 15 residues.

This specimen consisted of CD8+ T cells sorted from blood (inferred from file names), obtained from a patient given nivolumab and ipilimumab in sequence. The chain links TRBV19 to TRBJ1-2, with 8 nucleotides matching TRBD1. This clonotype originated in a human donor with melanoma. The CDR3 nucleotides are TGTGCCAGTAGTATAGGAAATGGACAGGGTAAAGGCTACACCTTC. Its protein is CASSIGNGQGKGYTF. Complete variable domain (other parts from reference TRBV19 and TRBJ1-2): DGGITQSPKYLFRKEGQNVTLSCEQNLNHDAMYWYRQDPGQGLRLIYYSQIVNDFQKGDIAEGYSVSREKKESFPLTVTSAQKNPTAFYLCASSIGNGQGKGYTFGSGTRLTVV.